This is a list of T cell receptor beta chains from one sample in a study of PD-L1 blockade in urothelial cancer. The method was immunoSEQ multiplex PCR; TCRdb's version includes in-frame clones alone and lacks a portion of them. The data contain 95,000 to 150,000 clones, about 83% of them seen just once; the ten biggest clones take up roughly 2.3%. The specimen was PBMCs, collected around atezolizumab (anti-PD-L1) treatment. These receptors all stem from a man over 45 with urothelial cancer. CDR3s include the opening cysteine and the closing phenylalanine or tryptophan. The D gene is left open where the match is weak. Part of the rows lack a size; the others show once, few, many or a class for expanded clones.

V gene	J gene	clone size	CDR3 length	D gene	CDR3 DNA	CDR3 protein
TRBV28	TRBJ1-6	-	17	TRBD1	TGTGCCAGCAGTTTCGGGCAGGGGGGACCCTATAATTCACCCCTCCACTTT	CASSFGQGGPYNSPLHF
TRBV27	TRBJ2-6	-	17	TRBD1	TGTGCCAGCAGTTCGGGACAGGGGGCCTCTGGGGCCAACGTCCTGACTTTC	CASSSGQGASGANVLTF
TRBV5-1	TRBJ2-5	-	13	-	TGCGCCAGCAGCTTGGCGGTTCGAGAGACCCAGTACTTC	CASSLAVRETQYF
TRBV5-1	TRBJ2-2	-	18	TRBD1	TGCGCCAGCACCATCGACAGGGTGGAGTTAGGGTCCCTCGGGGAGCTGTTTTTT	CASTIDRVELGSLGELFF
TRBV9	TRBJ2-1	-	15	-	TGTGCCAGCAGCGTACTCTCGGAGTACTACAATGAGCAGTTCTTC	CASSVLSEYYNEQFF
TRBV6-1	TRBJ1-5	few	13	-	TGTGCCAGCAACCAGGGGTTGGGGCAGCCCCAGCATTTT	CASNQGLGQPQHF
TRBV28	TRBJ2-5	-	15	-	TGTGCCAGCATCACCGGGGGTAGCGAAGGGGAGACCCAGTACTTC	CASITGGSEGETQYF
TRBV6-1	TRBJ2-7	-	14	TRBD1	TGTGCCAGCAGTGGAACAGGGGCTCAGTACGAGCAGTACTTC	CASSGTGAQYEQYF
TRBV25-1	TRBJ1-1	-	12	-	TGTGCCAGCAGGGGGAGTATGACTGAAGCTTTCTTT	CASRGSMTEAFF
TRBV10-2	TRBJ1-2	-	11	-	TGCGCCAGCCAGAACACCTATGGCTACACCTTC	CASQNTYGYTF
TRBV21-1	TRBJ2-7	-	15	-	TGTGCCAGCCCCGTGAGGAGGGAGAGCACCTACGAGCAGTACTTC	CASPVRRESTYEQYF
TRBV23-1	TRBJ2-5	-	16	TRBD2	TGCGCCAGCACCCGAGAAACTAGCGGGCCAGTAGAGACCCAGTACTTC	CASTRETSGPVETQYF
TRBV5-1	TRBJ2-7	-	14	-	TGCGCCAGCAGCTCCCGGACTGGCGACAACGAGCAGTACTTC	CASSSRTGDNEQYF
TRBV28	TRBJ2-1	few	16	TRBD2	TGTGCCAGCAGTTCGGAAGCGGGAGGGATTATCGATGAGCAGTTCTTC	CASSSEAGGIIDEQFF
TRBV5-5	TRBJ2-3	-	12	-	TGTGCCAGCAGCCTAAGCACAGATACGCAGTATTTT	CASSLSTDTQYF
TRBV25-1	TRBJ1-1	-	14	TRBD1	TGTGCCAGCAGTGGGTACAGGGGAGACACTGAAGCTTTCTTT	CASSGYRGDTEAFF
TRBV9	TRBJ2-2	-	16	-	TGTGCCAGCAGCGGCGGCGGGGCGTTCGACACCGGGGAGCTGTTTTTT	CASSGGGAFDTGELFF
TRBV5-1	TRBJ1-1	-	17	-	TGCGCCAGCAGCCCGATTGGGGAGGGACAACGAGAAATCAAAGCTTTCTTT	CASSPIGEGQREIKAFF
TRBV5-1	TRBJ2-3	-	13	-	TGCGCCAGCAGCTTTAGGGGTGTAGATACGCAGTATTTT	CASSFRGVDTQYF
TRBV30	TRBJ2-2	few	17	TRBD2	TGTGCCTGGAGTTACCCGGGACTAGCGGGAGTTATCGGGGAGCTGTTTTTT	CAWSYPGLAGVIGELFF
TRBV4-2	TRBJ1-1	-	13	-	TGTGCCAGCAGCCAAGGGACTAACGCTGAAGCTTTCTTT	CASSQGTNAEAFF
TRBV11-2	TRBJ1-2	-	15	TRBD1	TGTGCCAGCACCAACCCGGACAGGGGAGAATATGGCTACACCTTC	CASTNPDRGEYGYTF
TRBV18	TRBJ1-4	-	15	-	TGTGCCAGCTCACCATCCCCGGGGACTAATGAAAAACTGTTTTTT	CASSPSPGTNEKLFF
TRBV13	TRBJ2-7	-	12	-	TGTGCCAGCAGTCGAACAGGCTACGAGCAGTACTTC	CASSRTGYEQYF
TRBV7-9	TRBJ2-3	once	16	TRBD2	TGTGCCAGCAGCCGCACTAGCGGGAAGATCTCTGATACGCAGTATTTT	CASSRTSGKISDTQYF
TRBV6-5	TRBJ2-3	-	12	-	TGTGCCAGCAGGACTGGCGCAGATACGCAGTATTTT	CASRTGADTQYF
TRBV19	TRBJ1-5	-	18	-	TGTGCCAGTAGTTCTCGGGGTTGGGTAGGGTATAGCAATCAGCCCCAGCATTTT	CASSSRGWVGYSNQPQHF
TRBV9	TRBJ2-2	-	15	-	TGTGCCAGCAGCGTATTGGGACACTACACCGGGGAGCTGTTTTTT	CASSVLGHYTGELFF
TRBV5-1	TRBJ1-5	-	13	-	TGCGCCAGCAGACAGGGTGACAATCAGCCCCAGCATTTT	CASRQGDNQPQHF
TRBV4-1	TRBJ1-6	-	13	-	TGCGCCAGCAGCCAGAGCTATAATTCACCCCTCCACTTT	CASSQSYNSPLHF
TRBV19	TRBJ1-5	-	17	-	TGTGCCAGTAGGGTCCTTAAGGCAGGGGTTGACGGTCAGCCCCAGCATTTT	CASRVLKAGVDGQPQHF
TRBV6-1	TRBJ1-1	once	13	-	TGTGCCAGCAGTGAATCGGTGAGGACTGAAGCTTTCTTT	CASSESVRTEAFF
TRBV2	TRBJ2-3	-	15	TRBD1	TGTGCCAGCAGTCAATGGACAGGGAGCACAGATACGCAGTATTTT	CASSQWTGSTDTQYF
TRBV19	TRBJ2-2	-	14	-	TGTGCCAGTCGGGTCCAGGGCGTCATCGGGGAGCTGTTTTTT	CASRVQGVIGELFF
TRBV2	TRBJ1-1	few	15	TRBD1	TGTGCCAGCAGCGGGACAGGGATGTTGTCGACTGAAGCTTTCTTT	CASSGTGMLSTEAFF
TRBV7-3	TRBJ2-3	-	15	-	TGTGCCAGCAGCCCAAATAGCGGCCGCACAGATACGCAGTATTTT	CASSPNSGRTDTQYF
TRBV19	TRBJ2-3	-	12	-	TGTGCCAGTAGTACGCGACAGGATACGCAGTATTTT	CASSTRQDTQYF
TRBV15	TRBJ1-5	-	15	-	TGTGCCACCAGCAGTTGGGACACAAGAAATCAGCCCCAGCATTTT	CATSSWDTRNQPQHF
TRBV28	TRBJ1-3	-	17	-	TGTGCCAGCAGCCCCCCGTCGGTCCCAAGCTCTGGAAACACCATATATTTT	CASSPPSVPSSGNTIYF
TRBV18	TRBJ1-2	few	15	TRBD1	TGTGCCAGCTCACTAGAGGGACAGATTAACTATGGCTACACCTTC	CASSLEGQINYGYTF
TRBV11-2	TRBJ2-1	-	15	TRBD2	TGTGCCAGCAGCGAACTAGCGGGCGACTACAATGAGCAGTTCTTC	CASSELAGDYNEQFF